This T cell receptor beta chain was retrieved from a study of CD8 T cells in ankylosing spondylitis. Broader study findings: Apparently characteristic of ankylosing spondylitis blood was a TCR beta motif (about 8 highly homologous variants).

Trimming took 0 bases from V and 6 from J, leaving 12 bases between them. CDR3 size: 15 residues. CDR1 SGHAT and CDR2 FQNNGV come from the germline V gene. The table lists this clonotype with many counts. The antigen is not known. It was by quantitative 5'-RACE with molecular barcodes that TCR beta libraries were made. Via MiXCR, TCRdb re-called the 5' RACE reads, giving one row per CDR3 protein. The sample has over 100,000 distinct CDR3 sequences, 6% to 8.5% seen once. This sequence originates from a male donor with ankylosing spondylitis or in good health (not recorded which). V is TRBV11-2 and J is TRBJ1-5, with a possible D match to TRBD1 (5 bases). What was sequenced was blood, either unsorted or a sorted T cell fraction (not recorded which). The CDR3 here is CASSLEPGIGQPQHF. The CDR3 DNA sequence: TGTGCCAGCAGCTTAGAACCAGGGATCGGTCAGCCCCAGCATTTT.